This is a list of T cell receptor beta chains from one sample in a study of blood T cell repertoires in COVID-19. Sequencing used immunoSEQ multiplex PCR; TCRdb keeps in-frame clones, though not all of them. Among 68,000 or so clones listed, roughly 84% were seen once. The sample comprised peripheral blood. These receptors were obtained from a middle-aged man with acute or convalescent COVID-19. The CDR3 runs from the conserved cysteine through the conserved F or W. The D gene is left open where the match is weak. The size entry is marked missing in some rows and otherwise reads once, few, many or a size class.

cdr3_aa cdr3_nt j_call clone_size d_call v_call
CASSRARDTQYF TGTGCCAGCAGCCGGGCGAGAGATACGCAGTATTTT TRBJ2-3 . . TRBV14
CASSYGDRLNTEAFF TGTGCCAGCAGTTACGGGGACAGGCTGAACACTGAAGCTTTCTTT TRBJ1-1 few TRBD1 TRBV6-2/TRBV6-3
CSASLAGVADTQYF TGCAGTGCTAGTTTAGCGGGAGTAGCAGATACGCAGTATTTT TRBJ2-3 . TRBD2 TRBV20-1
CASHSGETYEQYF TGTGCCAGCCATAGTGGAGAAACCTACGAGCAGTACTTC TRBJ2-7 few . TRBV2
CASSYGLHEQYF TGTGCCAGCAGTTATGGCCTCCACGAGCAGTACTTC TRBJ2-7 . . TRBV6-2/TRBV6-3
CASSLGQGFHNEQFF TGCGCCAGCAGCTTGGGACAGGGGTTCCACAATGAGCAGTTCTTC TRBJ2-1 . TRBD1 TRBV5-1
CASSFGQGNEKLFF TGCGCCAGCAGCTTCGGGCAGGGGAATGAAAAACTGTTTTTT TRBJ1-4 few . TRBV5-1
CASSVGGLGQGSDEQYF TGTGCCAGCAGTGTCGGCGGGCTGGGACAGGGGTCCGACGAGCAGTACTTC TRBJ2-7 . TRBD1 TRBV6-1
CASSPRLSTNEKLFF TGTGCCAGCAGCCCCCGACTATCAACTAATGAAAAACTGTTTTTT TRBJ1-4 . . TRBV7-6
CSVVGNTEAFF TGCAGCGTTGTCGGGAACACTGAAGCTTTCTTT TRBJ1-1 . . TRBV29-1
CAWRDRNFFYEQYF TGTGCCTGGAGGGACAGGAACTTCTTCTACGAGCAGTACTTC TRBJ2-7 . TRBD1 TRBV30
CASSQVAGVDNEQFF TGTGCCAGCAGCCAAGTTGCGGGAGTTGACAATGAGCAGTTCTTC TRBJ2-1 . TRBD2 TRBV14
CASSFGTGVNEQFF TGTGCCAGCAGTTTCGGAACAGGGGTCAATGAGCAGTTCTTC TRBJ2-1 . TRBD1 TRBV6-2/TRBV6-3
CASSLQAAGATNEKLFF TGCGCCAGCAGCTTACAGGCAGCGGGGGCAACTAATGAAAAACTGTTTTTT TRBJ1-4 few . TRBV5-1
CASTLGTGGGEQYF TGTGCCAGTACCCTAGGGACAGGGGGTGGCGAGCAGTACTTC TRBJ2-7 . TRBD1 TRBV19
CASRLGQGGNGYTF TGTGCCAGCAGATTAGGACAGGGTGGGAATGGCTACACCTTC TRBJ1-2 . TRBD1 TRBV2
CASSEESSGNTIYF TGTGCCAGCAGCGAAGAGAGCTCTGGAAACACCATATATTTT TRBJ1-3 . . TRBV2
CASSRGQGGIYEQYF TGTGCCAGCAGCCGCGGACAGGGGGGGATTTACGAGCAGTACTTC TRBJ2-7 . TRBD1 TRBV14